This TCR beta chain was documented in a study of tumor-infiltrating lymphocytes in primary liver carcinoma. From approximately 490 ng total RNA, TCR beta cDNA was generated with a primer in the constant region. Construction of TCR beta libraries relied on three successive nested multiplex PCR rounds employing slightly modified ARM-PCR. Each of the first two PCR rounds ran roughly 10 cycles with TRBV1-TRBV30 forward and C-beta reverse primers. TCRdb re-derived calls from the multiplex PCR reads in MiXCR, one entry per CDR3 protein. Here the sample spans around 170,000 distinct CDR3 sequences, about 60% being singletons. This clonotype was picked up a small number of times. Compared with germline, one end of the junction differs, possibly owing to a read error. Researchers drew blood RNA from unsorted whole blood and extracted germline DNA as well. CDR3 length equals 15 residues. Per germline, CDR1 SGHAT and CDR2 FQNNGV.

The chain combines TRBV11-2 with TRBJ2-1, with D possibly being TRBD2 (5 bases). The clonotype was recovered from a man aged 35 to 55 with primary liver carcinoma and hepatitis B virus infection. Sequencing input: peripheral blood. In DNA form, the CDR3 reads TGTGCCAGCAGCTCCTCGTCGGAGCGGTACAATGAGCAGTCCTTC. Protein product: CASSSSSERYNEQSF.